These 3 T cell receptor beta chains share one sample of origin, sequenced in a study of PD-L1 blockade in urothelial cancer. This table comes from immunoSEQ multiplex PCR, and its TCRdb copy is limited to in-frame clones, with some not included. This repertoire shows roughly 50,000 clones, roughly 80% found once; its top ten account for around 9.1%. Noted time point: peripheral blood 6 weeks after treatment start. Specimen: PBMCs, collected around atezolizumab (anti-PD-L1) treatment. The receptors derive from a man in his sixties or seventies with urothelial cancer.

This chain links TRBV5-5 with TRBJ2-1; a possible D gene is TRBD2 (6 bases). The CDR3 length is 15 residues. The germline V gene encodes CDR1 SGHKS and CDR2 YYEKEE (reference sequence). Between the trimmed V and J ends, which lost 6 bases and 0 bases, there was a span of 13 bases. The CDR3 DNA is TGTGCCAGCATCCGGGGAGGCCCCTCCTACAATGAGCAGTTCTTC. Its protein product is CASIRGGPSYNEQFF. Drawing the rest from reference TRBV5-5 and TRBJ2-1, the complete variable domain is DAGVTQSPTHLIKTRGQQVTLRCSPISGHKSVSWYQQVLGQGPQFIFQYYEKEERGRGNFPDRFSARQFPNYSSELNVNALLLGDSALYLCASIRGGPSYNEQFFGPGTRLTVL.

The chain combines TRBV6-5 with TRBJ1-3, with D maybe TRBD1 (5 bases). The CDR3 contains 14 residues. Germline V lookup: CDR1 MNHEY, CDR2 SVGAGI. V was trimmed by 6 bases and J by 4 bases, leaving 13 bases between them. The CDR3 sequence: CASSKAGTGNTIYF. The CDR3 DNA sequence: TGTGCCAGCAGCAAGGCGGGGACGGGAAACACCATATATTTT.

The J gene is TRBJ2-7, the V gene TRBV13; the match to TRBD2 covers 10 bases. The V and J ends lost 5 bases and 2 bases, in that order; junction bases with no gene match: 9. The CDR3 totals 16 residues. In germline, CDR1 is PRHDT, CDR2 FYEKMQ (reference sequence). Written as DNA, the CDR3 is TGTGCCAGCAGCACGCAAGGACTAGCGGAAACCTACGAGCAGTACTTC. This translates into CASSTQGLAETYEQYF.